Included here is one TCR beta chain sequence, with context. The antigen remains undetermined. Clones were sequenced by immunoSEQ multiplex PCR, and TCRdb holds only the in-frame ones, with some missing. The sample yields some 120,000 clones, roughly 89% seen once. These data come from a study of cytomegalovirus exposure and HLA in healthy donors. Findings and caveats of the study: Rare sequences made up most TCRs, while some public TCRs were found in many donors. CMV antigen specificity was confirmed in vitro for three CMV-associated chains. According to the study, 160 or so TCR beta chains were cytomegalovirus-associated.

Germline V lookup: CDR1 SNHLY, CDR2 FYNNEI. The CDR3 covers 19 residues. Trimming took 4 bases from V and 2 from J, leaving 24 bases between them. This sequence originates from a woman between 18 and 29 years old in good health and CMV-seronegative. What was sequenced was PBMCs. This chain connects TRBV2 to TRBJ2-1; D possibly corresponds to TRBD2 (6 bases). CDR3 DNA: TGTGCCAGCAGTGGACTAGTCAGTTCGGTAGGACTCCCCTACAATGAGCAGTTCTTC. Amino acids: CASSGLVSSVGLPYNEQFF.